These 26 T cell receptor beta chains were all obtained from the same sample, sequenced in a study of molecular identifiers for immune sequencing clone quantification. MiXCR was run by TCRdb on the PCR reads, yielding one entry per CDR3 protein. The data show about 320,000 distinct CDR3 sequences, with roughly 24% seen just once and 0.74% held by the top ten. The sample taken for sequencing was naive CD8+ T cells from blood, with Jurkat cell RNA spiked in. Subset indicated: FACS-sorted CD8+CD4-CCR7+CD45RA+ naive T cells. These receptors originate from a human donor in good health. Some libraries in this study had Jurkat cell RNA spiked in.

This clonotype was counted a few times. The chain links TRBV9 to TRBJ2-3; D call uncertain. CDR3 size: 15 residues. V lost 0 bases to trimming and J lost 10 bases, with 18 bases between them. Germline V gene data show CDR1 as SGDLS and CDR2 as YYNGEE. The CDR3 nucleotides are TGTGCCAGCAGCGTAGGTTTCGGTAGCCTCAGTGCGCAGTATTTT. This sequence encodes CASSVGFGSLSAQYF.

This clonotype was counted a few times. V gene TRBV11-2 combines with J gene TRBJ2-7, with D unclear. This CDR3 contains 14 residues. The V gene's germline CDR1 is SGHAT and CDR2 FQNNGV. With 2 bases removed from V and 6 bases from J, the gap between germline ends came to 14 bases. The CDR3, as DNA: TGTGCCAGCAGCTTATCGGGTGAGGCCTGCGAGCAGTACTTC. This encodes CASSLSGEACEQYF.

The rearrangement joins TRBV30 to TRBJ2-3, with D possibly TRBD2 on 6 matching bases. Germline CDR1 and CDR2: GTSNPN and SVGIG (reference sequence). The CDR3 covers 13 residues. The germline V and J ends were trimmed by 3 bases and 1 base, with 8 bases remaining between them. CDR3 region: CAWRERGTDTQYF. DNA for the CDR3: TGTGCCTGGAGAGAGCGGGGCACAGATACGCAGTATTTT.

This sequence joins TRBV19 and TRBJ1-3; unclear D gene. There are 11 residues in the CDR3. CDR1 LNHDA and CDR2 SQIVND come from the germline V gene (reference sequence). With 8 bases removed from V and 2 bases from J, the gap between germline ends came to 4 bases. The chain's CDR3 is CASGTGNTIYF. The CDR3 nucleotides are TGTGCCAGTGGGACTGGAAACACCATATATTTT.

This clonotype was counted at least ten times. V usage is TRBV5-6 and J usage is TRBJ1-2; D is uncertain. V shed 4 bases and J shed 6 bases, with 16 bases lying between them. This CDR3 comprises 14 residues. CDR1 and CDR2 from the germline V gene are SGHDT and YYEEEE. Here the CDR3 DNA reads TGTGCCAGCAGCGCCGCCCCTCAGGACGATGGCTACACCTTC. Amino acids: CASSAAPQDDGYTF.

This clonotype was observed many times. V and J are TRBV29-1 and TRBJ2-3, with D possibly being TRBD2 (6 bases). The CDR3 is 15 residues long. Germline-derived CDR1 and CDR2 are SQVTM and ANQGSEA. Trimming removed 3 bases from V and 5 bases from J, with 18 bases in between. The CDR3 here is CSVDLFHEEGDTQYF. The CDR3 coding sequence is TGCAGCGTTGATCTGTTCCACGAGGAGGGAGATACGCAGTATTTT.

Turning to this clonotype: A much larger clone sits a single nucleotide away, making a read error possible. The chain combines TRBV7-2 with TRBJ2-5; the D is unclear. This CDR3 has 17 residues. V was shortened by 5 bases and J by 1 base, with 20 bases between the two germline ends. The germline V gene encodes CDR1 SGHTA and CDR2 FQGNSA. The CDR3 protein is CASSPPLSVGTQETQYF. CDR3 nucleotide sequence: TGTGCCAGCAGCCCCCCATTGAGCGTTGGAACCCAAGAGACCCAGTACTTC. Combining the CDR3 with reference TRBV7-2 and TRBJ2-5 gives the whole variable domain GAGVSQSPSNKVTEKGKDVELRCDPISGHTALYWYRQSLGQGLEFLIYFQGNSAPDKSGLPSDRFSAERTGGSVSTLTIQRTQQEDSAVYLCASSPPLSVGTQETQYFGPGTRLLVL.

This clonotype was recorded once. The CDR3 protein is CASRLSTQPQHF. The CDR3 coding sequence is TGTGCCAGTAGACTCAGCACGCAGCCCCAGCATTTT. V usage is TRBV19 and J usage is TRBJ1-5; no definite D call. The CDR3 is made up of 12 amino acids. CDR1 is LNHDA and CDR2 is SQIVND in the germline V gene (reference sequence). V was shortened by 6 bases and J by 7 bases, with 10 bases between the two germline ends.

In DNA form, the CDR3 reads TGTGCCAGCAGTCGTAGGACGCAGGATTTTGAGCCCCAGCATTTT. Residues: CASSRRTQDFEPQHF. The chain couples TRBV28 to TRBJ1-5; no firm D call. The germline V gene encodes CDR1 MDHEN and CDR2 SYDVKM. The V end was cut by 5 bases, the J end by 8 bases, with 19 bases between. CDR3 length: 15 amino acids.

This clonotype was recorded at least ten times. The J gene is TRBJ1-4, the V gene TRBV7-2, with 8 bases that match TRBD1. The germline V gene has CDR1 SGHTA and CDR2 FQGNSA. V dropped 5 bases and J dropped 0; count of bases not matched to a gene: 5. This CDR3 spans 16 amino acids. CDR3 amino acids: CASSHDRGATNEKLFF. CDR3 DNA: TGTGCCAGCAGCCACGACAGGGGTGCAACTAATGAAAAACTGTTTTTT.

This clonotype was picked up many times. V and J are TRBV12-3 or TRBV12-4 and TRBJ1-5; TRBD1 matches at 9 bases. With 3 bases clipped from V and 4 bases from J, the junction kept 4 bases outside the gene matches. The CDR3 covers 15 residues. CDR3 amino acids: CASSFGDRANQPQHF. The CDR3 DNA reads TGTGCCAGCAGTTTCGGGGACAGGGCGAATCAGCCCCAGCATTTT.

This clonotype was detected ten times or more. This rearrangement joins TRBV5-6 to TRBJ2-1; D is undetermined. The CDR3 loop spans 14 amino acids. V was cut by 4 bases and J by 2 bases, with 10 bases left in between. The germline V gene has CDR1 SGHDT and CDR2 YYEEEE. In DNA, the CDR3 is TGTGCCAGCAGCCCCGTGGGCCCCTACAATGAGCAGTTCTTC. This encodes CASSPVGPYNEQFF. Based on the CDR3 plus reference TRBV5-6 and TRBJ2-1, the full variable domain is DAGVTQSPTHLIKTRGQQVTLRCSPKSGHDTVSWYQQALGQGPQFIFQYYEEEERQRGNFPDRFSGHQFPNYSSELNVNALLLGDSALYLCASSPVGPYNEQFFGPGTRLTVL.

There are many counts of this clonotype. The chain combines TRBV5-1 with TRBJ2-1; D is possibly TRBD2 (6 bases). The CDR3 runs 16 residues. Germline-derived CDR1 and CDR2 are SGHRS and YFSETQ. Trimming took off 4 bases at V and 2 bases at J, with 16 bases between the two ends. The CDR3 nucleotides read TGCGCCAGCAGCCGAAATCGGGACTGGACCTACAATGAGCAGTTCTTC. Protein: CASSRNRDWTYNEQFF.

Comments on this clonotype: This could be a read error, since a much larger clone is one nucleotide away. The chain is built from TRBV6-5 and TRBJ2-7; D not certain. The CDR3 has 16 amino acids. V lost 4 bases to trimming and J lost 2 bases, with 18 bases between them. Per germline, CDR1 MNHEY and CDR2 SVGAGI. The CDR3 here is CASSFRLPEVPYEQYF. The CDR3 DNA sequence: TGTGCCAGCAGTTTTCGACTGCCGGAAGTACCCTACGAGCAGTACTTC.

The sample holds many counts of this clonotype. The rearrangement links TRBV7-9 to TRBJ1-1; D is ambiguous. The CDR3 is made up of 16 amino acids. Trimming took 4 bases from V and 1 from J, leaving 16 bases between them. Germline CDR1 is SEHNR and CDR2 is FQNEAQ (reference sequence). CDR3 nucleotide sequence: TGTGCCAGCAGCTCCGACCCCAAGATGGGGAACACTGAAGCTTTCTTT. This encodes CASSSDPKMGNTEAFF.

CDR3 DNA: TGTGCCAGCAGCCAATCGGGAAGGGTAAGGGGGGACGAGCAGTACTTC. The encoded protein is CASSQSGRVRGDEQYF. The V gene is TRBV7-6, the J gene TRBJ2-7, with D perhaps TRBD1 or TRBD2 (6 bases each). The CDR3 sequence is 16 residues long. V was cut by 5 bases and J by 5 bases, with 22 bases left in between. CDR1 and CDR2 (germline): SGHVS, FNYEAQ.

As regards this clonotype: This may be a read error, as it is one base from a much larger clone. Given the absence of the conserved phenylalanine or tryptophan at the CDR3 end, a read error is likely. V usage is TRBV14 and J usage is TRBJ2-3; D gene uncertain. The CDR3 has 15 residues. Germline CDR1 is SGHDN and CDR2 is FVKESK. V was shortened by 1 base and J by 6 bases, with 14 bases between the two germline ends. The CDR3, as DNA: TGTGCCAGCAGCCAAGCGTCGGCAGCAATTGATACGCAGTATATT. Protein product: CASSQASAAIDTQYI.

This clonotype was counted many times. The chain couples TRBV6-5 to TRBJ2-7; 9 bases agree with TRBD1. Trimming at V came to 6 bases and at J to 4 bases, leaving 7 bases not matched to a gene. The CDR3 spans 14 residues. CDR1 is MNHEY, CDR2 SVGAGI, per germline. CDR3 nucleotide sequence: TGTGCCAGCAGCCCGGGACAGGGTACTTACGAGCAGTACTTC. It specifies CASSPGQGTYEQYF.

This clonotype has a count of ten or more. The rearrangement joins TRBV30 to TRBJ2-3; D ambiguous. Trimming removed 0 bases from V and 4 bases from J, with 11 bases in between. In germline, CDR1 is GTSNPN, CDR2 SVGIG (reference sequence). The CDR3 is made up of 14 amino acids. This chain's CDR3 is CAWSVLQVSDTQYF. In DNA, the CDR3 is TGTGCCTGGAGTGTCCTCCAAGTTTCAGATACGCAGTATTTT.

For this clonotype: Sequence at one end of the junction differs from germline and may be a read error. The chain uses TRBV4-1 and TRBJ2-7, with TRBD1 as a possible D gene (5 bases). Germline-derived CDR1 and CDR2 are MGHRA and YSYEKL. The CDR3 loop spans 15 amino acids. Written as DNA, the CDR3 is TGCGCCCGCAGCCAGGCCGGGCCAGGGCGTTACGAGCAGTACTTC. This sequence encodes CARSQAGPGRYEQYF.

This clonotype was detected many times. The rearrangement links TRBV7-6 to TRBJ2-1, with a weak D call TRBD1 (7 bases). CDR1 is SGHVS and CDR2 is FNYEAQ in the germline V gene. The V gene lost 5 bases and the J gene lost 0 bases, with 11 bases spanning the gap. The CDR3 extends over 15 amino acids. The CDR3 DNA is TGTGCCAGCAGCCCGCGGGACAGCTCCTACAATGAGCAGTTCTTC. It translates to CASSPRDSSYNEQFF.

This clonotype was recorded many times. The rearrangement links TRBV25-1 to TRBJ2-1; 10 bases are shared with TRBD1. CDR1 is MGHDK and CDR2 is SYGVNS in the germline V gene. V lost 3 bases, J lost 5 bases, and 7 bases stayed unmatched. CDR3 size: 16 residues. The CDR3, as DNA: TGTGCCAGCAGTGAGCTTTACGGGACAGGGGACAATGAGCAGTTCTTC. Its translation is CASSELYGTGDNEQFF.

V gene TRBV28 combines with J gene TRBJ2-7; D unclear. The CDR3 runs to 13 residues. CDR1 is MDHEN, CDR2 SYDVKM, per germline. Trimming stripped 2 bases from V and 0 bases from J, with 5 bases between. DNA of the CDR3: TGTGCCAGCAGTTTACGGAACTCCTACGAGCAGTACTTC. Amino acid sequence: CASSLRNSYEQYF. Supplemented by reference TRBV28 and TRBJ2-7, the full variable domain reads DVKVTQSSRYLVKRTGEKVFLECVQDMDHENMFWYRQDPGLGLRLIYFSYDVKMKEKGDIPEGYSVSREKKERFSLILESASTNQTSMYLCASSLRNSYEQYFGPGTRLTVT.

This rearrangement joins TRBV11-2 to TRBJ2-7; either TRBD1 or TRBD2 may fit D (5 bases each). V dropped 8 bases and J dropped 1 base, with 18 bases sitting between them. Per germline, CDR1 SGHAT and CDR2 FQNNGV. This CDR3 has 15 residues. Here the CDR3 DNA reads TGTGCCAGCCGCCCCCCGGGACCAAAATCCTACGAGCAGTACTTC. Protein product: CASRPPGPKSYEQYF.

This clonotype was detected a few times. The V call is TRBV3-1, the J call TRBJ2-7, with D perhaps TRBD1 (5 bases). This CDR3 spans 14 amino acids. Trimming took 5 bases from V and 3 from J, leaving 14 bases between them. The germline V gene has CDR1 LGHDT and CDR2 YNNKEL (reference sequence). CDR3 coding DNA: TGTGCCAGCAGCACCGAGGACAACTACTACGAGCAGTACTTC. It encodes CASSTEDNYYEQYF.

V gene TRBV28 combines with J gene TRBJ2-1; 7 bases map to TRBD1. CDR1 MDHEN and CDR2 SYDVKM come from the germline V gene. This CDR3 is 17 amino acids long. Trimming at V came to 5 bases and at J to 3 bases, leaving 13 bases not matched to a gene. The CDR3 spells CASSPTLDRSNYNEQFF. The CDR3 nucleotides read TGTGCCAGCAGTCCCACCCTGGACAGGAGTAACTACAATGAGCAGTTCTTC.